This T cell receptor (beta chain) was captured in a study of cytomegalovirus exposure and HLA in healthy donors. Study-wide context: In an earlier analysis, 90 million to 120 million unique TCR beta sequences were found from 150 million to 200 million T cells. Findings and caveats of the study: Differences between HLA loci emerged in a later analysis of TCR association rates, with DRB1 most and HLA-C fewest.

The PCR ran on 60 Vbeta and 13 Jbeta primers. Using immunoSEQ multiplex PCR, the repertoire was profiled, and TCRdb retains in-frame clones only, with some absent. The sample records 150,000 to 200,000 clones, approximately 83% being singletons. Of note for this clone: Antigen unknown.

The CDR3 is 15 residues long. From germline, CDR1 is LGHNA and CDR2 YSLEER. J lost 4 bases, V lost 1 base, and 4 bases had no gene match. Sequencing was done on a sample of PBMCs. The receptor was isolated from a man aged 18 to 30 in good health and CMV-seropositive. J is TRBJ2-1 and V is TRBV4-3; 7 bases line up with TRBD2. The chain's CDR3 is CASSQGGGGYNEQFF. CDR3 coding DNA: TGCGCCAGCAGCCAAGGCGGGGGAGGGTACAATGAGCAGTTCTTC.